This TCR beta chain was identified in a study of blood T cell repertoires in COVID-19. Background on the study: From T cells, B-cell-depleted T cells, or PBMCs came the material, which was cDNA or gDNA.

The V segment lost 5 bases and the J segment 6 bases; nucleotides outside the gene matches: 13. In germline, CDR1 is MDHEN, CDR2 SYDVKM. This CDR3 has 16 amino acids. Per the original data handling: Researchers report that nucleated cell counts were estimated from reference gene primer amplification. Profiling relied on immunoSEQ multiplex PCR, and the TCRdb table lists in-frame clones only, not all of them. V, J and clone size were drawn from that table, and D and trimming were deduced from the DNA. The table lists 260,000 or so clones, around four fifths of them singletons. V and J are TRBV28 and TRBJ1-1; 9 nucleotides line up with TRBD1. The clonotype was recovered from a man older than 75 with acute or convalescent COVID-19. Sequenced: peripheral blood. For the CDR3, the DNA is TGTGCCAGCAGTAACCGGGACAGGGACATTTCCGCTGAAGCTTTCTTT. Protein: CASSNRDRDISAEAFF.